A single T cell receptor (beta chain) is shown here with its context. Its specificity is unknown. V lost 3 bases to trimming and J lost 3 bases, with 30 bases between them. Germline values: CDR1 MDHEN, CDR2 SYDVKM. The CDR3 loop spans 21 amino acids. The data were taken from a study of OX40 agonist ivuxolimab in advanced cancers. In the study overall: Hepatocellular carcinoma, melanoma, renal cell or head and neck cancer occurred in dose-escalation patients.

TCRdb's copy holds only in-frame clones and misses some; the assay was immunoSEQ multiplex PCR. The data hold approximately 54,000 clones, with 91% observed a single time. Study conclusions and caveats: Antigen targets of the expanded peripheral T cells went undetermined. Relative to CD4+ cells, CD8+ T cells on average had more expanded clones.

This clonotype was sampled from an adult with an advanced solid tumor such as melanoma, head and neck, liver or kidney cancer. The V call is TRBV28, the J call TRBJ1-5; maybe TRBD1 (5 bases). The sequences come from CD4+ or CD8+ T cells sorted from blood, collected in a trial of the OX40 agonist ivuxolimab. In nucleotides, the CDR3 is TGTGCCAGCAGTTTCAGGCCTTTGACTATAAGGTGGGGGTTGGACAATCAGCCCCAGCATTTT. Translation gives CASSFRPLTIRWGLDNQPQHF.